This T cell receptor (beta chain) was sequenced for a study of T cells after somatic rescue of genetic block. TCRdb's table, derived via immunoSEQ multiplex PCR, lists solely in-frame clones and lacks some. The sample contains 13,000 or so clones, 65% to 75% of which appear only once. The CDR3 is 17 amino acids. Germline V gene lookup returns CDR1 MDHEN and CDR2 SYDVKM. V was clipped by 4 bases and J by 2 bases, with 15 bases between them. The chain has TRBV28 and TRBJ1-6; tentative D call: TRBD1 (5 bases). This TCR derives from a boy between 5 and 17 years old. The sample consisted of peripheral blood mononuclear cells (PBMCs). In nucleotides, the CDR3 is TGTGCCAGCAGTTCACTTACCCGGGGCACCTATAATTCACCCCTCCACTTT. It is translated as CASSSLTRGTYNSPLHF.